Presented here are 20 T cell receptor beta chains from one specimen sequenced in a study of T cell responses to AZD1222 COVID-19 vaccine. Clones were read by immunoSEQ multiplex PCR, and TCRdb kept only the in-frame ones, dropping some. This sample has some 150,000 clones; about 90% occur once, and the top ten carry just over 9%. This sample comprised peripheral blood, obtained 28 days after the second AZD1222 dose. These receptors were obtained from an adult who received the AZD1222 COVID-19 vaccine.

CDR3 region: CARPPGQGAHGYTF. CDR3 nucleotides: TGCGCCAGACCCCCGGGACAGGGGGCGCATGGCTACACCTTC. The chain couples TRBV23-1 to TRBJ1-2; 12 nucleotides align to TRBD1. TRBV23-1 belongs to the ORF category, with a function that is uncertain. The junction had 8 bases not matched to a gene; V was cut back by 9 bases and J by 6 bases. The CDR3 runs to 14 residues.

This rearrangement joins TRBV5-1 to TRBJ2-3; D gene uncertain. This CDR3 contains 16 residues. Deletions cut 0 bases from V and 0 bases from J, with 11 bases between. Germline values: CDR1 SGHRS, CDR2 YFSETQ. The CDR3 protein is CASSLAQKGSTDTQYF. CDR3 coding DNA: TGCGCCAGCAGCTTGGCCCAAAAGGGTAGCACAGATACGCAGTATTTT.

The chain is built from TRBV28 and TRBJ2-5; D unclear. This CDR3 region has 14 residues. The V gene lost 2 bases and the J gene lost 0 bases, with 7 bases spanning the gap. Germline V gene data show CDR1 as MDHEN and CDR2 as SYDVKM. CDR3 DNA sequence: TGTGCCAGCAGTTTAAACTTGGACCAAGAGACCCAGTACTTC. This translates into CASSLNLDQETQYF.

The CDR3 region has the DNA TGTGCCAGCTCACCACTGGGGATCGGGGAGCTGTTTTTT. The encoded protein is CASSPLGIGELFF. The chain has TRBV18 and TRBJ2-2; no clear D. The CDR3 length is 13 residues. Germline CDR1 reads KGHSH; CDR2 reads LQKENI. Trimming shortened V by 1 base and J by 7 bases, and 7 bases separated the two germline ends.

The chain combines TRBV5-1 with TRBJ2-2; TRBD1 aligns across 10 bases. The CDR3 runs 13 residues. CDR1 is SGHRS and CDR2 is YFSETQ in the germline V gene. Losses at the gene ends were 7 bases for V and 7 bases for J; bases not matched to a gene: 4. CDR3 sequence reads: CASEDRGGGELFF. DNA for the CDR3: TGCGCCAGCGAGGACAGGGGGGGCGGGGAGCTGTTTTTT.

This clone was counted a single time. The rearrangement joins TRBV28 to TRBJ2-7; a weak D match, TRBD1 (5 bases). Looked up from germline, CDR1 is MDHEN and CDR2 is SYDVKM. V was clipped by 6 bases and J by 1 base, with 16 bases between them. The CDR3 has 15 residues. The CDR3 here is CASSTAVTVSYEQYF. The CDR3 bases are TGTGCCAGCAGCACGGCGGTGACAGTTTCCTACGAGCAGTACTTC. Together with reference TRBV28 and TRBJ2-7, the CDR3 gives the full variable domain: DVKVTQSSRYLVKRTGEKVFLECVQDMDHENMFWYRQDPGLGLRLIYFSYDVKMKEKGDIPEGYSVSREKKERFSLILESASTNQTSMYLCASSTAVTVSYEQYFGPGTRLTVT.

The gene calls are TRBV2 and TRBJ2-7; the match to TRBD2 covers 8 bases. Per germline, CDR1 SNHLY and CDR2 FYNNEI. Trimming cost V 6 bases and J 3 bases; bases outside gene matches: 4. The CDR3 is 13 residues long. CDR3 sequence reads: CASRPSGSYEQYF. CDR3 in DNA: TGTGCCAGCAGACCCAGCGGGAGCTACGAGCAGTACTTC.

The genes are TRBV7-3 and TRBJ2-1; D possibly corresponds to TRBD2 (5 bases). Trimming cost V 2 bases and J 2 bases, with 13 bases left between them. Germline-derived CDR1 and CDR2 are SGHTA and FQGTGA. The CDR3 loop spans 16 amino acids. Here the CDR3 DNA reads TGTGCCAGCAGCTTATCGGTGGGAGCGGCCTACAATGAGCAGTTCTTC. Protein sequence: CASSLSVGAAYNEQFF.

This chain joins TRBV4-3 and TRBJ2-2, with D perhaps given as TRBD1 or TRBD2 (5 bases each). Trimming took 0 bases from V and 6 from J, leaving 14 bases between them. The CDR3 totals 16 residues. CDR1 is LGHNA, CDR2 YSLEER, per germline. The CDR3 DNA reads TGCGCCAGCAGCCAAGAGGGGGAGCGTTGGGCCGGGGAGCTGTTTTTT. Translation: CASSQEGERWAGELFF.

The chain joins TRBV6-2 or TRBV6-3 to TRBJ2-7, with D maybe TRBD2 (6 bases). Trimming pared 2 bases from V and 3 bases from J, leaving 26 bases between. The V gene's germline CDR1 is MNHEY and CDR2 SVGEGT. The length of the CDR3 is 19 residues. In DNA, the CDR3 is TGTGCCAGCAGTTACCTTGTTAAGGGAGGCCCCGAAGAGCGCTACGAGCAGTACTTC. The encoded protein is CASSYLVKGGPEERYEQYF.

The rearrangement links TRBV5-1 to TRBJ1-5, with 10 bases matching TRBD1. Trimming at V came to 4 bases and at J to 6 bases, leaving 4 bases not matched to a gene. Germline V gene data show CDR1 as SGHRS and CDR2 as YFSETQ. The CDR3 sequence is 14 residues long. The CDR3 bases are TGCGCCAGCAGCCAGACAGGGGGCGTTCAGCCCCAGCATTTT. Translating it yields CASSQTGGVQPQHF.

J is TRBJ2-7 and V is TRBV5-4; possibly TRBD1 or TRBD2 for D (5 bases each). Germline CDR1 is SGHNT and CDR2 is YYREEE (reference sequence). The CDR3 spans 13 residues. V lost 3 bases and J 4 bases, leaving 11 bases between the germline ends. CDR3 nucleotides: TGTGCCAGCAGCTCGGGGCAGGAGTACGAGCAGTACTTC. Protein product: CASSSGQEYEQYF.

The V and J genes are TRBV27 and TRBJ1-6, with D unresolved. The CDR3 contains 14 residues. V lost 5 bases and J 6 bases, leaving 11 bases between the germline ends. From germline, CDR1 is MNHEY and CDR2 SMNVEV (reference sequence). This CDR3 reads CASSITAFNSPLHF. The CDR3 DNA reads as TGTGCCAGCAGTATCACAGCCTTTAATTCACCCCTCCACTTT.

V usage is TRBV28 and J usage is TRBJ2-1; D remains ambiguous. The V end was cut by 1 base, the J end by 12 bases, with 10 bases between. The V gene's germline CDR1 is MDHEN and CDR2 SYDVKM. CDR3 size: 12 residues. DNA of the CDR3: TGTGCCAGCAGTTTATTATCAACGGGGCAGTTCTTC. Residues: CASSLLSTGQFF.

The chain's CDR3 is CASTTSLRADTQYF. The CDR3 nucleotides read TGTGCCAGCACGACATCGCTTCGCGCAGATACGCAGTATTTT. The V gene is TRBV6-6, the J gene TRBJ2-3; D ambiguous. The CDR3 runs to 14 residues. Trimming took off 7 bases at V and 4 bases at J, with 15 bases between the two ends. From germline, CDR1 is MNHNY and CDR2 SVGAGI (reference sequence).

V gene TRBV5-4 combines with J gene TRBJ2-7, with D perhaps being TRBD1 or TRBD2 (5 bases each). The ends were cut back, 4 bases at V and 6 bases at J, with 17 bases in the middle. This CDR3 spans 14 amino acids. Germline V gives CDR1 SGHNT, CDR2 YYREEE (reference sequence). The CDR3 reads CASSPGGTAREQYF. CDR3 bases: TGTGCCAGCAGCCCGGGTGGGACGGCGCGCGAGCAGTACTTC.

This rearrangement joins TRBV28 to TRBJ1-6; D is perhaps TRBD1 (6 bases). The CDR3 extends over 15 amino acids. V was clipped by 6 bases and J by 7 bases, with 16 bases between them. CDR1 MDHEN and CDR2 SYDVKM come from the germline V gene. The CDR3 region is CASRPGGGRNSPLHF. The CDR3 coding sequence is TGTGCCAGCAGACCTGGAGGGGGTCGGAATTCACCCCTCCACTTT.

This chain joins TRBV30 and TRBJ2-2, with unresolved D. Deletions cut 1 base from V and 4 bases from J, with 13 bases between. The CDR3 runs 15 residues. Germline lookup yields CDR1 GTSNPN and CDR2 SVGIG (reference sequence). CDR3 coding DNA: TGTGCCTGGAGTGGGCGCTCTGGGTTCACCGGGGAGCTGTTTTTT. Amino acids: CAWSGRSGFTGELFF.

V gene TRBV5-1 combines with J gene TRBJ2-4; D may be TRBD1 or TRBD2 (5 bases each). Trimming cost V 2 bases and J 5 bases, with 8 bases left between them. In germline, CDR1 is SGHRS, CDR2 YFSETQ. The CDR3 consists of 13 residues. CDR3 in DNA: TGCGCCAGCAGCTTCGGGACCCAAAACATTCAGTACTTC. As protein: CASSFGTQNIQYF.

The chain joins TRBV4-1 to TRBJ2-1; D possibly corresponds to TRBD2 (6 bases). This CDR3 region has 16 residues. Germline V lookup: CDR1 MGHRA, CDR2 YSYEKL. The V end was cut by 0 bases, the J end by 6 bases, with 15 bases between. CDR3 sequence: CASSQDLPGALNEQFF. CDR3 bases: TGCGCCAGCAGCCAAGATTTACCGGGAGCGCTCAATGAGCAGTTCTTC.